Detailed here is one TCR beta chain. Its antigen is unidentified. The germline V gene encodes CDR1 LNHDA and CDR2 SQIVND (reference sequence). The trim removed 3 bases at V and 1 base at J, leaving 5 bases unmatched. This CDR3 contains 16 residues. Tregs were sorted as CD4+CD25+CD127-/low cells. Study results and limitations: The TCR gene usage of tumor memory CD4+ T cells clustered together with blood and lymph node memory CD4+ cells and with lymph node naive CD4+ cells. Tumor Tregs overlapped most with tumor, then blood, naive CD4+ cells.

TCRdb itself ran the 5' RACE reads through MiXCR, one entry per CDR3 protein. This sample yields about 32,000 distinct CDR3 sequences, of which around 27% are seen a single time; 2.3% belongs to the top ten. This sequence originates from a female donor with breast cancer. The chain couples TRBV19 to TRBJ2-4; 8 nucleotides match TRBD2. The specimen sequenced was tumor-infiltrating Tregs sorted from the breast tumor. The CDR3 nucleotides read TGTGCCAGTAGTATGAGGACTAGCCGGGCCAAAAACATTCAGTACTTC. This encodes CASSMRTSRAKNIQYF.